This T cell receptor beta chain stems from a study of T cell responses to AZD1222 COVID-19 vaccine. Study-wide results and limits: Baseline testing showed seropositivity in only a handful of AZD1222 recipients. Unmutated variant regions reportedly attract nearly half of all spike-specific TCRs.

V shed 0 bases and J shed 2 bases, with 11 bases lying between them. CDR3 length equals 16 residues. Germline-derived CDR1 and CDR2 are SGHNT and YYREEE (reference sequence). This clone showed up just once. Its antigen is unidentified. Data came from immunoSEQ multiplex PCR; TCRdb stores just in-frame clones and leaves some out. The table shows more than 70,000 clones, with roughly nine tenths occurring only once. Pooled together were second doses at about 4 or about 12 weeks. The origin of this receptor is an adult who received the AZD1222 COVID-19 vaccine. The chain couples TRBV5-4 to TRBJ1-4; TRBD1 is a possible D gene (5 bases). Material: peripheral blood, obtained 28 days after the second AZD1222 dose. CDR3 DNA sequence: TGTGCCAGCAGCTTGGCCTCGGAGGGGACTAATGAAAAACTGTTTTTT. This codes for CASSLASEGTNEKLFF.